The clone carrying this TCR beta chain was seen a few times. The CDR3 runs to 15 residues. Trimming removed 6 bases from V and 7 bases from J, with 18 bases in between. Germline V lookup: CDR1 MNHEY, CDR2 SVGEGT. In the original workflow: Counts of nucleated cells, estimated from reference gene primer amplification, were obtained. This table comes from immunoSEQ multiplex PCR, and its TCRdb copy is limited to in-frame clones, with some not included. D and trimming were read from the DNA, whereas the V and J calls and clone size are those reported in that table. The sample lists more than 100,000 clones; 85% to 90% were seen once. This specimen belongs to a study of blood T cell repertoires in COVID-19. Study context: Spain, Italy and the United States supplied samples that represented acute and convalescent COVID-19. From T cells, B-cell-depleted T cells, or PBMCs came the material, which was cDNA or gDNA.

The receptor was isolated from a woman between 50 and 59 years old with active or convalescent COVID-19. The chain joins TRBV6-2 or TRBV6-3 to TRBJ1-4; D not resolved. The sequenced sample consisted of peripheral blood. The DNA of the CDR3 is TGTGCCAGCAGCTCTCAAGAGGTCCTGGGTGAAAAACTGTTTTTT. It encodes CASSSQEVLGEKLFF.